These T cell receptor beta chains were read from a single sample in a study of Ad26.COV2.S vaccination and SARS-CoV-2 variants. TCRdb keeps only in-frame clones here, not all; method: immunoSEQ multiplex PCR. The repertoire includes over 110,000 clones, 75% to 90% of them detected once, and 4% to 6% sits in the top ten. This sample comprised peripheral blood, obtained after recovery from COVID-19. Receptor source: a human donor who had recovered from COVID-19. Each CDR3 is given with its conserved first and last residue. D genes are given only for firm matches. Only part of the rows carry a size: once, few, many, or a class if the clone is expanded.

>-|TRBV7-2|TRBJ1-5|-
TGTGCCAGCAGCCCTGACAGCGATCAGCCCCAGCATTTT
CASSPDSDQPQHF
>many|TRBV4-1|TRBJ1-5|TRBD1
TGCGCCAGCAGCCAGACAGGGGGCGCCTTCTTAAATCAGCCCCAGCATTTT
CASSQTGGAFLNQPQHF
>-|TRBV4-1|TRBJ2-3|TRBD2
TGCGCCAGCAGCCAAGATCGGGGGGGCCAGGCAGATACGCAGTATTTT
CASSQDRGGQADTQYF
>-|TRBV10-1|TRBJ2-3|TRBD2
TGCGCCAGCAGTGAGTCGAAAGGGACTAAAGGCGCAGATACGCAGTATTTT
CASSESKGTKGADTQYF
>-|TRBV2|TRBJ1-2|-
TGTGCCAGCAGTAAAGACCCCTACGGGGGCTACACCTTC
CASSKDPYGGYTF
>once|TRBV6-5|TRBJ1-1|TRBD1
TGTGCCAGCAGGACGACAGGGAAAAACACTGAAGCTTTCTTT
CASRTTGKNTEAFF
>-|TRBV7-2|TRBJ2-7|-
TGTGCCAGCAGCTTAGTCGGACAGTCCTACGAGCAGTACTTC
CASSLVGQSYEQYF
>few|TRBV14|TRBJ2-7|TRBD1
TGTGCCAGCAGCCGCTTCGACAGGGGCGAGCAGTACTTC
CASSRFDRGEQYF
>-|TRBV21-1|TRBJ2-5|-
TGTGCCAGCAGCAAGCCCTACGACCCGAGGGAGACCCAGTACTTC
CASSKPYDPRETQYF
>-|TRBV11-3|TRBJ1-6|-
TGTGCCAGCAGCTTAGACCTTAATTCACCCCTCCACTTT
CASSLDLNSPLHF
>once|TRBV6-5|TRBJ1-1|-
TGTGCCAGCTCCATTAGAGGCACTGAAGCTTTCTTT
CASSIRGTEAFF
>-|TRBV6-1|TRBJ2-7|-
TGTGCCAGCAGAGAAGGTCCGGACTCCGACTACGAGCAGTACTTC
CASREGPDSDYEQYF
>-|TRBV21-1|TRBJ1-1|-
TGTGCCAGCTCTTCCGGGGGCACTGAAGCTTTCTTT
CASSSGGTEAFF
>-|TRBV29-1|TRBJ2-5|-
TGCAGCGTCAAATTGGAGACCCAGTACTTC
CSVKLETQYF
>-|TRBV19|TRBJ2-6|-
TGTGCCAGTAGTCGACCGGGCTCTGGGGCCAACGTCCTGACTTTC
CASSRPGSGANVLTF
>-|TRBV28|TRBJ2-3|-
TGTGCCAGCAGTTTCAAGGTCTGGCCAGGGGTCGGCACAGATACGCAGTATTTT
CASSFKVWPGVGTDTQYF
>-|TRBV5-1|TRBJ2-2|TRBD2
TGCGCCAGCAGCTCGCCGGTCCTAGCGGGGGCCGCAAACACCGGGGAGCTGTTTTTT
CASSSPVLAGAANTGELFF
>-|TRBV30|TRBJ1-4|TRBD1
TGTGCCTGGAGGGGGACAGAACCCGCAACTAATGAAAAACTGTTTTTT
CAWRGTEPATNEKLFF
>-|TRBV6-2/TRBV6-3|TRBJ1-1|TRBD1
TGTGCCAGCAGTCCCCGACAGGGCGGGACCACTGAAGCTTTCTTT
CASSPRQGGTTEAFF
>once|TRBV7-6|TRBJ2-7|-
TGTGCCAGCAGCTTAACAGTACAGGAGAGCTCCTACGAGCAGTACTTC
CASSLTVQESSYEQYF
>-|TRBV27|TRBJ2-1|TRBD2
TGTGCCAGCAGTTTATGGAGTAGCGGGGGGGCCGAGCAGTTCTTC
CASSLWSSGGAEQFF
>-|TRBV6-5|TRBJ2-5|TRBD1
TGTGCCAGCAAGCCTCAGACAGGGCCTCAGGGGGCCCAGTACTTC
CASKPQTGPQGAQYF
>-|TRBV6-5|TRBJ1-2|-
TGTGCCAGCAGGTTCCGATTAACCTATGGCTACACCTTC
CASRFRLTYGYTF
>-|TRBV5-4|TRBJ2-2|TRBD2
TGTGCCAGCAGCCCCAGCGGGGGGGTTCGAAACGGGGAGCTGTTTTTT
CASSPSGGVRNGELFF
>-|TRBV3-1/TRBV3-2|TRBJ1-4|-
TGTGCCAGCAGCCAAGATCGTACAGGGCTTTGGGAAAAACTGTTTTTT
CASSQDRTGLWEKLFF
>-|TRBV6-2/TRBV6-3|TRBJ2-7|-
TGTGCCAGCAGTATTGACGGCTACGAGCAGTACTTC
CASSIDGYEQYF
>-|TRBV6-5|TRBJ1-1|-
TGTGCCGGCGGGCGTCAGGGAGGTACTGAAGCTTTCTTT
CAGGRQGGTEAFF
>-|TRBV25-1|TRBJ2-7|TRBD2
TGTGCCAGCAGTGAAGTAATCGGGGGAGGGTACGAGCAGTACTTC
CASSEVIGGGYEQYF
>-|TRBV9|TRBJ1-2|TRBD1
TGTGCCAGCAATGAAGGGACAGGGGTTGGCTACACCTTC
CASNEGTGVGYTF
>-|TRBV6-6|TRBJ1-5|-
TGTGCCAGCAGTCTCGGACAGTCTGGTCAGCCCCAGCATTTT
CASSLGQSGQPQHF
>-|TRBV27|TRBJ1-1|-
TGTGCCAGCAGTTTATCTAAGACACCTACCACTGAAGCTTTCTTT
CASSLSKTPTTEAFF
>once|TRBV28|TRBJ2-5|TRBD2
TGTGCCAGCAGTTGCGAGCGGGGGGAATTGAGGGAGACCCAGTACTTC
CASSCERGELRETQYF
>-|TRBV30|TRBJ2-7|-
TGTGCCTGGAGTGTAGGCCGGGACATAATCTCCTACGAGCAGTACTTC
CAWSVGRDIISYEQYF
>few|TRBV7-9|TRBJ1-3|-
TGTGCCAGCAGCTTTGGAGGGAGCTCTGGAAACACCATATATTTT
CASSFGGSSGNTIYF
>-|TRBV30|TRBJ1-2|TRBD1
TGTGCCTGGACTACAGGGGGCGGCTATGGCTACACCTTC
CAWTTGGGYGYTF
>-|TRBV10-1|TRBJ2-3|-
TGCGCCAGCAGTGAGCGGGTTGTCGAGGCAGATACGCAGTATTTT
CASSERVVEADTQYF
>-|TRBV28|TRBJ1-1|-
TGTGCCAGCAGTTTTACCCAGAACACTGAAGCTTTCTTT
CASSFTQNTEAFF
>-|TRBV7-2|TRBJ2-5|-
TGTGCCAGCAGCTTCGGTAACCAAGAGACCCAGTACTTC
CASSFGNQETQYF
>-|TRBV27|TRBJ2-1|-
TGTGCCAGCAGTTTTGGGCCCGACAATGAGCAGTTCTTC
CASSFGPDNEQFF
>-|TRBV7-2|TRBJ1-2|-
TGTGCCAGCAGCCTTGGGGGGGCTGATGGCTACACCTTC
CASSLGGADGYTF
>-|TRBV7-8|TRBJ2-5|TRBD1
TGTGCCAGCAGCCCGTACAGGGGGCAGTCAGAGACCCAGTACTTC
CASSPYRGQSETQYF
>-|TRBV6-1|TRBJ1-2|-
TGTGCCAGCAGTGATGGCGGGGGAGGGTATGGCTACACCTTC
CASSDGGGGYGYTF
>-|TRBV6-5|TRBJ2-7|-
TGTGCCAGCAGCCGACAGACTCTCAGCTCCTACGAGCAGTACTTC
CASSRQTLSSYEQYF
>-|TRBV5-4|TRBJ2-3|TRBD1
TGTGCCAGCAGCTCCAGGACTCTGACAGGGTCCGATACGCAGTATTTT
CASSSRTLTGSDTQYF
>-|TRBV2|TRBJ2-5|-
TGTGCCAGCAGTAGAGGTCAGCAAGAGACCCAGTACTTC
CASSRGQQETQYF
>few|TRBV30|TRBJ2-5|-
TGTGCCTGGGGGACCGCCCAGCCCCAGTACTTC
CAWGTAQPQYF
>-|TRBV6-1|TRBJ2-6|TRBD1
TGTGCCAGCAGTGAGAGGACAGGGGGCTCTGGGGCCAACGTCCTGACTTTC
CASSERTGGSGANVLTF